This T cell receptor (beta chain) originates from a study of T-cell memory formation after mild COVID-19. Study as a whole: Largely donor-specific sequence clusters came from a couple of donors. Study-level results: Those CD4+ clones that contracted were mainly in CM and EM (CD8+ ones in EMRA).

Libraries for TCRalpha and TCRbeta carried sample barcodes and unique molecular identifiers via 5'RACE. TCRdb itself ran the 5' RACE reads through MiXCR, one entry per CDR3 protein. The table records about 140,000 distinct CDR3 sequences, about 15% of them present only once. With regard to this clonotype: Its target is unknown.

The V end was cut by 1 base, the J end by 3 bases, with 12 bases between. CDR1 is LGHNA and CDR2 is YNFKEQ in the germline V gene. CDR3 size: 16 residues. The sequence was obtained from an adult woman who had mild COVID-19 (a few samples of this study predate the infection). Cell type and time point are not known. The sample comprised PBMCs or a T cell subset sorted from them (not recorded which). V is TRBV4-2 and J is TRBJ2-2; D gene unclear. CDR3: CASSQGRSTYTGELFF. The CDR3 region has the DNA TGTGCCAGCAGCCAAGGTCGCAGTACTTACACCGGGGAGCTGTTTTTT.